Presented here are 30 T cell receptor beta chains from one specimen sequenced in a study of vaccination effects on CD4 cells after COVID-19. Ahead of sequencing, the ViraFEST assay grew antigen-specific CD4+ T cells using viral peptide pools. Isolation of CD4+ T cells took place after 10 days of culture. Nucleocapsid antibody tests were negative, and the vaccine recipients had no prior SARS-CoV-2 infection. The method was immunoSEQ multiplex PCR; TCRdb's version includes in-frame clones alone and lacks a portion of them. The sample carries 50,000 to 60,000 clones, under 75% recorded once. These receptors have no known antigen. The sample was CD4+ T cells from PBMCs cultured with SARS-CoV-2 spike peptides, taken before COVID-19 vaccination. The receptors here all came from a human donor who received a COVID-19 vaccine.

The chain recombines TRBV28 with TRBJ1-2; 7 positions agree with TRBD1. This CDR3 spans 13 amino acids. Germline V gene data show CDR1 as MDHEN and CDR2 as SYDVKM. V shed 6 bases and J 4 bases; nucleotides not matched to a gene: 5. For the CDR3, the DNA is TGTGCCAGCAGGGCAGGGGGACTCTATGGCTACACCTTC. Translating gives CASRAGGLYGYTF.

DNA for the CDR3: TGTGCCAGCAGTCCGGACGGGAAGAGGGGCATTCAGTACTTC. Amino acids: CASSPDGKRGIQYF. The chain couples TRBV25-1 to TRBJ2-4; D tentatively fits TRBD1 or TRBD2 (5 bases each). V was cut by 5 bases and J by 9 bases, with 17 bases left in between. The CDR3 sequence is 14 residues long. Looked up from germline, CDR1 is MGHDK and CDR2 is SYGVNS.

The DNA of the CDR3 is TGTGCCAGCTCTGGGGCGGAGTTTCAAGATACGCAGTATTTT. This encodes CASSGAEFQDTQYF. The chain couples TRBV27 to TRBJ2-3; tentatively, D is TRBD1 (5 bases). Trimming cost V 8 bases and J 5 bases, with 17 bases left between them. There are 14 residues in the CDR3. Germline CDR1 and CDR2: MNHEY and SMNVEV (reference sequence).

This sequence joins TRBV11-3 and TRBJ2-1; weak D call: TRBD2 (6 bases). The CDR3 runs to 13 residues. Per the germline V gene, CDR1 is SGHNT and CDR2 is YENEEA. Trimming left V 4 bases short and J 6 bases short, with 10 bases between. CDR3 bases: TGTGCCAGCAGCTCGCTAGCGAGCAATGAGCAGTTCTTC. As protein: CASSSLASNEQFF.

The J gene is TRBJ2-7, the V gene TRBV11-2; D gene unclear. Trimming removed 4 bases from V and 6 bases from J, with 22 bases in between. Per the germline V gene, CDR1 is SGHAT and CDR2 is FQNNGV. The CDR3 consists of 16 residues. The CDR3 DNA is TGTGCCAGCAGCTCCTCACTCCGGGTCCTGCGTTCCGAGCAGTACTTC. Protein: CASSSSLRVLRSEQYF.

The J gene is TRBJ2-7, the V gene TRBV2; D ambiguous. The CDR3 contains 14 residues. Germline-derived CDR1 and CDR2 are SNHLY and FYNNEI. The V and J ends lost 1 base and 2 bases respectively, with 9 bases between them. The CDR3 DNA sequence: TGTGCCAGCAGTGAAGAGGACCAAACCTACGAGCAGTACTTC. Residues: CASSEEDQTYEQYF.

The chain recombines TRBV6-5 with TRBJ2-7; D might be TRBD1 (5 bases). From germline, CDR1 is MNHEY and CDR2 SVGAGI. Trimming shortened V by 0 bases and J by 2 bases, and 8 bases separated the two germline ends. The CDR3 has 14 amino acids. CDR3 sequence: CASSYSRTTYEQYF. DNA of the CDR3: TGTGCCAGCAGTTACTCTAGGACAACCTACGAGCAGTACTTC.

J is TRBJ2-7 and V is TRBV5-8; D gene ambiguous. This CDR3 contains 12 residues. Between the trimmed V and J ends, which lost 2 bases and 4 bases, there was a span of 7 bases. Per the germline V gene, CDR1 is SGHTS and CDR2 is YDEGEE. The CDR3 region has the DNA TGTGCCAGCAGCTTAACGGATTACGAGCAGTACTTC. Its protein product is CASSLTDYEQYF.

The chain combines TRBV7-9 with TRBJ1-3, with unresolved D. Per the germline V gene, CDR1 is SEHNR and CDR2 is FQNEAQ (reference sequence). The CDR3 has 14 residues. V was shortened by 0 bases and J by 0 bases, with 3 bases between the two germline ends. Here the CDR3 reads CASSLASSGNTIYF. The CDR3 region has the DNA TGTGCCAGCAGCTTAGCCAGCTCTGGAAACACCATATATTTT. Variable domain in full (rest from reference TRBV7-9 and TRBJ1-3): DTGVSQNPRHKITKRGQNVTFRCDPISEHNRLYWYRQTLGQGPEFLTYFQNEAQLEKSRLLSDRFSAERPKGSFSTLEIQRTEQGDSAMYLCASSLASSGNTIYFGEGSWLTVV.

This CDR3 reads CASSPGRNTEAFF. CDR3 in DNA: TGTGCCAGCAGCCCGGGACGGAACACTGAAGCTTTCTTT. This rearrangement joins TRBV7-8 to TRBJ1-1; perhaps TRBD1 as D (5 bases). Trimming took off 5 bases at V and 1 base at J, with 8 bases between the two ends. Germline V gene data show CDR1 as SGHVS and CDR2 as FQNEAQ. The CDR3 contains 13 residues.

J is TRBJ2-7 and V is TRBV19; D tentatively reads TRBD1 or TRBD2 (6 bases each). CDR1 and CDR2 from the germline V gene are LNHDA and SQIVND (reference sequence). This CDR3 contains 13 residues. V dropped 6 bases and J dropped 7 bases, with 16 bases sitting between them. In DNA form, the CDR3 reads TGTGCCAGTAGATCCGTGGGGGGCGGAGAGCAGTACTTC. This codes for CASRSVGGGEQYF. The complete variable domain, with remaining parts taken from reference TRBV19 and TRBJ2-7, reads DGGITQSPKYLFRKEGQNVTLSCEQNLNHDAMYWYRQDPGQGLRLIYYSQIVNDFQKGDIAEGYSVSREKKESFPLTVTSAQKNPTAFYLCASRSVGGGEQYFGPGTRLTVT.

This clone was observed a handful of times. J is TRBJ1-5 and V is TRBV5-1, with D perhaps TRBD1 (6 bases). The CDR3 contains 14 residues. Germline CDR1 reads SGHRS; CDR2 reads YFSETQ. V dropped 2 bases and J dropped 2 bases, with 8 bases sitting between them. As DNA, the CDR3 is TGCGCCAGCAGCTTAAGACAGGGCAATCAGCCCCAGCATTTT. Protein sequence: CASSLRQGNQPQHF.

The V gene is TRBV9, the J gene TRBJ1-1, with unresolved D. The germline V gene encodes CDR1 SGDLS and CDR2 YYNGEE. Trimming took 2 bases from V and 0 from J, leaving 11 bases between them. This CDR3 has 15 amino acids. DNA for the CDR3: TGTGCCAGCAGCGTTATCCGGGCTCTGAACACTGAAGCTTTCTTT. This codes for CASSVIRALNTEAFF.

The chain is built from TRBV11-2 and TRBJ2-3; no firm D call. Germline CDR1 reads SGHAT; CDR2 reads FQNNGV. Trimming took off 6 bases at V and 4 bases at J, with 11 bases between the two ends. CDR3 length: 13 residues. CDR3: CASSRNPADTQYF. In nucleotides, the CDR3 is TGTGCCAGCAGTCGAAACCCTGCAGATACGCAGTATTTT.

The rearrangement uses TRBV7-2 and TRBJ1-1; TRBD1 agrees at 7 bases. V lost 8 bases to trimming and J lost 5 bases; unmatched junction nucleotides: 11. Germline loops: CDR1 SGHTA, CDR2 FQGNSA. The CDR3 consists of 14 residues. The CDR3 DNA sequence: TGTGCCAGCCGGCCTCGACAGGGAGGGACTGAAGCTTTCTTT. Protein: CASRPRQGGTEAFF.

The CDR3 DNA is TGTGCCAGCAGCGTTGGACAGGGGTTAATAGAGGGCTACACCTTC. This encodes CASSVGQGLIEGYTF. The V gene is TRBV9, the J gene TRBJ1-2, with 9 bases lining up with TRBD1. The ends lost 2 bases at V and 8 bases at J; junction bases unmatched: 10. CDR3 length equals 15 residues. The germline CDR1 and CDR2 sequences are SGDLS and YYNGEE.

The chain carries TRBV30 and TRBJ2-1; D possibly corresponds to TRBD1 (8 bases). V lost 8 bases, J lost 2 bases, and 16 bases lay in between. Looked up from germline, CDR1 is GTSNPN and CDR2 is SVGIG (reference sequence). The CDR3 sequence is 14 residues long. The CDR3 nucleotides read TGTGCCCGTAACAGGGGGGGAACCTACAATGAGCAGTTCTTC. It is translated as CARNRGGTYNEQFF.

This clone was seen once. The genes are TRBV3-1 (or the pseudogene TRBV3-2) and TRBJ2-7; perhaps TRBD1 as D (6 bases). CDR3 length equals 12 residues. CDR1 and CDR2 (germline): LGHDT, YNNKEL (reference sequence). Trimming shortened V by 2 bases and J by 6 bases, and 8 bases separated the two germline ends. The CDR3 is CASSQTGFEQYF. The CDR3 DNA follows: TGTGCCAGCAGCCAAACAGGGTTCGAGCAGTACTTC.

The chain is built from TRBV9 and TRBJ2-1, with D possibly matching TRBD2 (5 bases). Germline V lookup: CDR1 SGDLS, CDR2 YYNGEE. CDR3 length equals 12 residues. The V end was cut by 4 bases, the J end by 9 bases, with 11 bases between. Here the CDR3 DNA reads TGTGCCAGCAGCCCGGACTGGGGTGAGCAGTTCTTC. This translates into CASSPDWGEQFF.

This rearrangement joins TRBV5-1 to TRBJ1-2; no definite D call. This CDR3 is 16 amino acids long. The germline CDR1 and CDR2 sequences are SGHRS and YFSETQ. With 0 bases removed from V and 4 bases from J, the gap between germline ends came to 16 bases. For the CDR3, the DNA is TGCGCCAGCAGCTTGGATGCGGCAGGTGCCCTCTATGGCTACACCTTC. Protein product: CASSLDAAGALYGYTF.

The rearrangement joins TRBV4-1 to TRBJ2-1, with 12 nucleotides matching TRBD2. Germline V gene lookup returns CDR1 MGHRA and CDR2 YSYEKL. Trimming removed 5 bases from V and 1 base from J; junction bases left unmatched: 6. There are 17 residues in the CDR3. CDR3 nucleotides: TGCGCCAGCAGCAAGAGTCTAGCGGGGGGGTCCTACAATGAGCAGTTCTTC. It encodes CASSKSLAGGSYNEQFF.

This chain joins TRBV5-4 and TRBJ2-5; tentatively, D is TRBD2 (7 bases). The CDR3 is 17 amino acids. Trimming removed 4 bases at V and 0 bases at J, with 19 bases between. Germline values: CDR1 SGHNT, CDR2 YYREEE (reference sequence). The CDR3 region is CASSVRLGGANQETQYF. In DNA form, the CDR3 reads TGTGCCAGCAGCGTACGACTGGGGGGGGCTAACCAAGAGACCCAGTACTTC.

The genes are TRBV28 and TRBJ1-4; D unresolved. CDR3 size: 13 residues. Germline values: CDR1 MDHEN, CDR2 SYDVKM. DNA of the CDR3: TGTGCGACCCGGCGACCTCCGGAAGAAAAACTGTTTTTT. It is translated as CATRRPPEEKLFF.

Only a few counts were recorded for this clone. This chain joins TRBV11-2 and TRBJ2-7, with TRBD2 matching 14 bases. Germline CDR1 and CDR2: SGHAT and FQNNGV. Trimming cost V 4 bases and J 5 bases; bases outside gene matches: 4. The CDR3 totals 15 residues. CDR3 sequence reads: CASSSTSGGGHEQYF. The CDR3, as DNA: TGTGCCAGCAGCTCGACTAGCGGGGGGGGCCACGAGCAGTACTTC.

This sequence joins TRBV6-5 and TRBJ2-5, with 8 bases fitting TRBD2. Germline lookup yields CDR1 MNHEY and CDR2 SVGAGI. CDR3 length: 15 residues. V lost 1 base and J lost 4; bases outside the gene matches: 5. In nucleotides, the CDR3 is TGTGCCAGCAGTTACTACCGGGGGGGCGGAGAGACCCAGTACTTC. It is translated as CASSYYRGGGETQYF.

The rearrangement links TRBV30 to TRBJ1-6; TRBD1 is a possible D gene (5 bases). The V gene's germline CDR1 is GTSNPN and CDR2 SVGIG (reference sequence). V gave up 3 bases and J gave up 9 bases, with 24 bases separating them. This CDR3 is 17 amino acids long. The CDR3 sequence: CAWRSGKGALGGSPLHF. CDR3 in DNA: TGTGCCTGGAGGTCCGGGAAAGGGGCTCTGGGGGGTTCACCCCTCCACTTT.

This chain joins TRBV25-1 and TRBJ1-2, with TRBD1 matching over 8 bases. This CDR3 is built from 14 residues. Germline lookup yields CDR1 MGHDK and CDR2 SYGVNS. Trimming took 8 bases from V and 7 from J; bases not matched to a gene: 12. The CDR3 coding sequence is TGTGCCAGCTCCAGGGCAGGGGGCGCGTTTGGCTACACCTTC. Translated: CASSRAGGAFGYTF.

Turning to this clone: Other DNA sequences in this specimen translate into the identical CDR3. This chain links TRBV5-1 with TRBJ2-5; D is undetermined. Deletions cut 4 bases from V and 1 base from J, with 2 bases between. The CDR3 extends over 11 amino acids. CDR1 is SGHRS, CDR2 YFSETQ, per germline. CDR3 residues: CASSLQETQYF. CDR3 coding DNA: TGCGCCAGCAGCCTCCAAGAGACCCAGTACTTC.

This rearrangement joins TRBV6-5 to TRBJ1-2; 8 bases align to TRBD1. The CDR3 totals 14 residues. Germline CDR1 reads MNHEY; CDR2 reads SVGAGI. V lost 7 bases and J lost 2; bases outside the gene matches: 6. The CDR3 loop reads CASIEDRANYGYTF. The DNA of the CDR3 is TGTGCCAGCATCGAGGACAGGGCCAACTATGGCTACACCTTC.

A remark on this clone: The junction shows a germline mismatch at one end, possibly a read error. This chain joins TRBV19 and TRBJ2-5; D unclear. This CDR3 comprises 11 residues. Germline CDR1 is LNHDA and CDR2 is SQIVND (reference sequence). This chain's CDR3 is CASSIQGTQYF. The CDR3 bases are TGTGCCAGTAGTATACAAGGGACCCAGTACTTC. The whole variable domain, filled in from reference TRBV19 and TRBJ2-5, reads DGGITQSPKYLFRKEGQNVTLSCEQNLNHDAMYWYRQDPGQGLRLIYYSQIVNDFQKGDIAEGYSVSREKKESFPLTVTSAQKNPTAFYLCASSIQGTQYFGPGTRLLVL.